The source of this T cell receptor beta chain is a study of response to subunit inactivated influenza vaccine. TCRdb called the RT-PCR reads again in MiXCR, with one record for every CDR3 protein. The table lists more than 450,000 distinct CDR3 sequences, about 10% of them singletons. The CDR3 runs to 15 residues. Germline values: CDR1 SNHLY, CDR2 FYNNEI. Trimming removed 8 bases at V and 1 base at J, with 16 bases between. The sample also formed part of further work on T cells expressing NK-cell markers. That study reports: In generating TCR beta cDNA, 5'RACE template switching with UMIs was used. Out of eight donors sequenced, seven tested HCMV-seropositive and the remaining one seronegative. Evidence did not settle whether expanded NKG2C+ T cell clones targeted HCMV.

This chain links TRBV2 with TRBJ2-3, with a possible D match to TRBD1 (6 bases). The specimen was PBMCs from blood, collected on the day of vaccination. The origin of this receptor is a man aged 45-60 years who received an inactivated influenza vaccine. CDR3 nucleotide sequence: TGTGCCAGCTCCCGGGCAGGGGTCGGCACAGATACGCAGTATTTT. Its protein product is CASSRAGVGTDTQYF. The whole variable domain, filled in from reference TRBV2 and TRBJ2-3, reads EPEVTQTPSHQVTQMGQEVILRCVPISNHLYFYWYRQILGQKVEFLVSFYNNEISEKSEIFDDQFSVERPDGSNFTLKIRSTKLEDSAMYFCASSRAGVGTDTQYFGPGTRLTVL.